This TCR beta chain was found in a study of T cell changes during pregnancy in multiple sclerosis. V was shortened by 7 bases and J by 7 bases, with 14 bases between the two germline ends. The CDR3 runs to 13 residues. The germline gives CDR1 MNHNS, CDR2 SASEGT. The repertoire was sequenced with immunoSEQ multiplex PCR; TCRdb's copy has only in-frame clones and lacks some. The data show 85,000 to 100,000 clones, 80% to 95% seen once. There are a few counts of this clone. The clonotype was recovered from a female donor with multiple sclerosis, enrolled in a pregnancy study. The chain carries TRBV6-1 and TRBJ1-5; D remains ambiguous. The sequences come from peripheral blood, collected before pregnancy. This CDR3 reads CASTPTLIQPQHF. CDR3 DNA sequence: TGTGCCAGCACACCTACCTTGATCCAGCCCCAGCATTTT.